These 14 T cell receptor beta chains share one sample of origin, sequenced in a study of T cells after yellow fever vaccination. Using its own MiXCR run on the 5' RACE reads, TCRdb lists one record per CDR3 protein. The data contain roughly 62,000 distinct CDR3 sequences, roughly 6.9% of them singletons. The sample in question was CD8+ T cells sorted from PBMCs, obtained on the day of the first yellow fever vaccination. The receptors come from a man between 18 and 29 years old who received the YFV17D yellow fever vaccine.

This clonotype was observed a handful of times. J is TRBJ2-1 and V is TRBV29-1, with 7 bases that match TRBD1. Per germline, CDR1 SQVTM and CDR2 ANQGSEA. This CDR3 is 15 amino acids long. Germline trimming cut 2 bases from V and 4 bases from J; bases unmatched to any gene: 8. This CDR3 is CSVERDSISYNEQFF. The CDR3, as DNA: TGCAGCGTTGAAAGGGACAGTATTTCATACAATGAGCAGTTCTTC.

This chain uses TRBV4-1 with TRBJ1-1, with TRBD1 identical over 10 bases. The CDR3 has 15 amino acids. Germline loops: CDR1 MGHRA, CDR2 YSYEKL. V was pared by 4 bases and J by 5 bases, with 7 bases of the junction left unmatched. Written as DNA, the CDR3 is TGCGCCAGCAGCCCAGCGGACAGGGGGGGGACTGAAGCTTTCTTT. Translation gives CASSPADRGGTEAFF.

This clonotype showed up just a few times. The CDR3 sequence is CASSPDGGNTIYF. Written as DNA, the CDR3 is TGTGCCAGCAGCCCAGACGGGGGAAACACCATATATTTT. V usage is TRBV5-4 and J usage is TRBJ1-3, with no clear D. CDR3 length: 13 residues. Germline V lookup: CDR1 SGHNT, CDR2 YYREEE (reference sequence). V lost 4 bases, J lost 4 bases, and 9 bases lay in between.

The J gene is TRBJ2-5, the V gene TRBV5-1; D possibly corresponds to TRBD1 (6 bases). The CDR3 runs to 16 residues. V lost 0 bases and J lost 1, with 13 bases in between. Germline V lookup: CDR1 SGHRS, CDR2 YFSETQ. CDR3 in amino acids: CASSLGFGQIQETQYF. The CDR3 DNA reads TGCGCCAGCAGCTTGGGCTTCGGACAGATCCAAGAGACCCAGTACTTC. The whole variable domain, remainder taken from reference TRBV5-1 and TRBJ2-5, is KAGVTQTPRYLIKTRGQQVTLSCSPISGHRSVSWYQQTPGQGLQFLFEYFSETQRNKGNFPGRFSGRQFSNSRSEMNVSTLELGDSALYLCASSLGFGQIQETQYFGPGTRLLVL.

This chain uses TRBV5-5 with TRBJ1-2; 9 bases fit TRBD1. Germline V gene sequence: CDR1 SGHKS, CDR2 YYEKEE (reference sequence). Losses at the gene ends were 3 bases for V and 0 bases for J; bases not matched to a gene: 9. There are 17 residues in the CDR3. CDR3 DNA sequence: TGTGCCAGCAGCTCCGACTGGGACAGGGCAACTAACTATGGCTACACCTTC. Protein product: CASSSDWDRATNYGYTF.

V usage is TRBV4-3 and J usage is TRBJ2-1; D not certain. The germline gives CDR1 LGHNA, CDR2 YSLEER. This CDR3 has 14 residues. V lost 0 bases and J lost 5, with 8 bases in between. DNA of the CDR3: TGCGCCAGCAGCCAAGATTCCAGAAACAATGAGCAGTTCTTC. It codes for CASSQDSRNNEQFF.

This clonotype was counted at least ten times. The rearrangement links TRBV7-6 to TRBJ2-1, with D possibly being TRBD2 (5 bases). The germline V and J ends were trimmed by 4 bases and 10 bases, with 8 bases remaining between them. Germline CDR1 SGHVS, CDR2 FNYEAQ. This CDR3 comprises 11 residues. The DNA for the CDR3 is TGTGCCAGCAGCTGGGGAGTAGAGCAGTTCTTC. It specifies CASSWGVEQFF.

This clonotype appeared a few times. The CDR3 sequence: CASSHDTDTQYF. In nucleotides, the CDR3 is TGTGCCAGCAGCCACGACACAGATACGCAGTATTTT. This rearrangement joins TRBV4-2 to TRBJ2-3; D uncertain. The V and J ends lost 3 bases and 2 bases respectively, with 3 bases between them. CDR1 is LGHNA and CDR2 is YNFKEQ in the germline V gene. The CDR3 spans 12 residues.

This clonotype was detected a few times. J is TRBJ1-5 and V is TRBV2; tentatively, D is TRBD1 (5 bases). The V end was cut by 5 bases, the J end by 1 base, with 9 bases between. The CDR3 is 14 residues long. The V gene's germline CDR1 is SNHLY and CDR2 FYNNEI. The CDR3 protein is CASSKGESNQPQHF. CDR3 coding DNA: TGTGCCAGCAGTAAAGGGGAAAGCAATCAGCCCCAGCATTTT.

This clonotype has ten or more counts. The chain has TRBV7-6 and TRBJ2-1; TRBD1 or TRBD2 may be the D gene (6 bases each). The CDR3 loop spans 17 amino acids. The germline gives CDR1 SGHVS, CDR2 FNYEAQ. Trimming shortened V by 3 bases and J by 5 bases, and 20 bases separated the two germline ends. CDR3 nucleotides: TGTGCCAGCAGCTTGGGGGGCCAGGGAATTTTAGACAATGAGCAGTTCTTC. Translated, it gives CASSLGGQGILDNEQFF.

This clonotype was seen many times. The rearrangement uses TRBV7-3 and TRBJ2-1; possible D gene TRBD1, 6 bases. Germline V CDR1 and CDR2: SGHTA, FQGTGA. The CDR3 is 15 residues long. Trimming removed 5 bases from V and 0 bases from J, with 11 bases in between. This CDR3 is CASSPGDRSYNEQFF. CDR3 in DNA: TGTGCCAGCAGCCCAGGGGATCGCTCCTACAATGAGCAGTTCTTC.

This sequence joins TRBV5-4 and TRBJ2-3; 8 bases align to TRBD2. V shed 7 bases, J shed 5 bases, and the junction held 12 bases outside the gene matches. Germline V gene lookup returns CDR1 SGHNT and CDR2 YYREEE (reference sequence). The CDR3 contains 15 residues. The CDR3 region is CASGPISGVRDTQYF. In DNA, the CDR3 is TGTGCCAGCGGACCTATTAGCGGGGTAAGAGATACGCAGTATTTT.

In its sample, this clonotype was seen a few times. The chain joins TRBV30 to TRBJ1-2; weak D call: TRBD1 (5 bases). V lost 6 bases to trimming and J lost 7 bases, with 15 bases between them. The germline V gene has CDR1 GTSNPN and CDR2 SVGIG (reference sequence). The length of the CDR3 is 12 residues. Here the CDR3 reads CACSPTGFGYTF. Written as DNA, the CDR3 is TGTGCCTGTTCCCCCACAGGCTTTGGCTACACCTTC.

This clonotype was seen at least ten times. This chain joins TRBV20-1 and TRBJ1-3; D not certain. V was cut by 0 bases and J by 0 bases, with 9 bases left in between. This CDR3 contains 15 residues. The germline V gene has CDR1 DFQATT and CDR2 SNEGSKA (reference sequence). The CDR3 protein is CSAREAGSSGNTIYF. The CDR3 DNA follows: TGCAGTGCTAGAGAGGCGGGCTCCTCTGGAAACACCATATATTTT.